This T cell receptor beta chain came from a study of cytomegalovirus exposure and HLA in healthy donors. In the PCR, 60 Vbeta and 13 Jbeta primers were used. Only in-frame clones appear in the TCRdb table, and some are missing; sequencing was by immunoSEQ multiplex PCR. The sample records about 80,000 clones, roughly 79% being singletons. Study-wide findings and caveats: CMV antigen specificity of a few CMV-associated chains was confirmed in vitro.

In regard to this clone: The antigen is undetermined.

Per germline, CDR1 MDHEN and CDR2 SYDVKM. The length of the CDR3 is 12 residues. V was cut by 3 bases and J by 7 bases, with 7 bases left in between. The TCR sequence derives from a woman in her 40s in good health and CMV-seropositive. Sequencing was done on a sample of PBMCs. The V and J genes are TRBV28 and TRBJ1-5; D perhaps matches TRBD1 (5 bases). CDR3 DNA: TGTGCCAGCAGTTTGGGGGGACAGCCCCAGCATTTT. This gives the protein CASSLGGQPQHF.